This TCR beta chain comes out of a study of OX40 agonist ivuxolimab in advanced cancers. Study conclusions and caveats: The authors also found low normalized T-cell clonal expansion in some nonresponders. Partial responders at 0.1-3.0 mg/kg had among the lowest clonal expansion.

Sequencing used immunoSEQ multiplex PCR; TCRdb keeps in-frame clones, though not all of them. This sample has about 63,000 clones, with roughly four fifths found just once. This CDR3 contains 13 residues. Germline loops: CDR1 SEHNR, CDR2 FQNEAQ (reference sequence). Trimming removed 5 bases from V and 5 bases from J; junction bases left unmatched: 4. This clone was seen once. Its specificity is unknown. The sample was CD4+ or CD8+ T cells sorted from blood, taken in a trial of the OX40 agonist ivuxolimab. The origin of this receptor is an adult with an advanced solid tumor such as melanoma, head and neck, liver or kidney cancer. The chain recombines TRBV7-9 with TRBJ1-1, with 8 nucleotides matching TRBD1. In nucleotides, the CDR3 is TGTGCCAGCAGCGCACAGGGGGGGACTGAAGCTTTCTTT. Translation gives CASSAQGGTEAFF.